A selection of T cell receptor beta chains follows, all from one sample in a study of shared clonotypes between healthy human individuals. The table came from immunoSEQ multiplex PCR; TCRdb's copy has only in-frame clones and leaves some out. The table lists roughly 500,000 clones, roughly 80% of them singletons. Material: PBMCs. The origin of the receptors is a woman aged 35 to 49 in good health. Some clones in this sample may be carry-over from other donors' samples. The CDR3 runs from the conserved cysteine through the conserved F or W. The D gene is left open where the match is weak. Clone size appears in some rows only: once, few, many, or a class for an expanded clone.

abundance: few; v_gene: TRBV4-1; j_gene: TRBJ2-2; d_gene: NA; CDR3aa: CASSHYGQNTGELFF; CDR3nt: TGCGCCAGCAGCCACTATGGACAGAACACCGGGGAGCTGTTTTTT
abundance: NA; v_gene: TRBV23-1; j_gene: TRBJ1-5; d_gene: TRBD1; CDR3aa: CAPIRDRVRYGNQPQHF; CDR3nt: TGCGCTCCTATCCGGGACAGGGTGCGTTATGGCAATCAGCCCCAGCATTTT
abundance: NA; v_gene: TRBV10-3; j_gene: TRBJ1-5; d_gene: NA; CDR3aa: CAISASYSNQPQHF; CDR3nt: TGTGCCATCTCGGCCAGTTATAGCAATCAGCCCCAGCATTTT
abundance: NA; v_gene: TRBV7-9; j_gene: TRBJ1-2; d_gene: NA; CDR3aa: CASSLGQLYGYTF; CDR3nt: TGTGCCAGCAGCCTGGGCCAACTCTATGGCTACACCTTC
abundance: NA; v_gene: TRBV27; j_gene: TRBJ2-1; d_gene: TRBD2; CDR3aa: CASSFGTSGKNEQFF; CDR3nt: TGTGCCAGCAGTTTTGGCACTAGCGGGAAAAATGAGCAGTTCTTC
abundance: NA; v_gene: TRBV4-1; j_gene: TRBJ1-3; d_gene: NA; CDR3aa: CASSQVDRIRNTIYF; CDR3nt: TGCGCCAGCAGCCAGGTCGACAGGATTAGAAACACCATATATTTT
abundance: once; v_gene: TRBV28; j_gene: TRBJ1-5; d_gene: NA; CDR3aa: CASRRNQPQHF; CDR3nt: TGTGCCAGCAGACGGAATCAGCCCCAGCATTTT
abundance: NA; v_gene: TRBV28; j_gene: TRBJ2-3; d_gene: TRBD2; CDR3aa: CASSLSGSYSTDTQYF; CDR3nt: TGTGCCAGCAGTTTGAGCGGGAGTTATAGCACAGATACGCAGTATTTT
abundance: NA; v_gene: TRBV5-1; j_gene: TRBJ2-2; d_gene: TRBD1; CDR3aa: CASSLDRANTGELFF; CDR3nt: TGCGCCAGCAGCCTGGACAGGGCGAACACCGGGGAGCTGTTTTTT
abundance: NA; v_gene: TRBV4-3; j_gene: TRBJ2-1; d_gene: NA; CDR3aa: CASSRWLRVAEQFF; CDR3nt: TGCGCCAGCAGCCGATGGTTGCGTGTGGCGGAGCAGTTCTTC
abundance: many; v_gene: TRBV7-8; j_gene: TRBJ2-7; d_gene: TRBD2; CDR3aa: CASSSRRLAGYEQYF; CDR3nt: TGTGCCAGCAGCTCCCGGAGACTAGCGGGATACGAGCAGTACTTC
abundance: NA; v_gene: TRBV6-5; j_gene: TRBJ1-4; d_gene: NA; CDR3aa: CASSYSRGGRDKLFF; CDR3nt: TGTGCCAGCAGTTACTCGAGGGGTGGCAGGGACAAACTGTTTTTT
abundance: NA; v_gene: TRBV9; j_gene: TRBJ2-7; d_gene: NA; CDR3aa: CASSVGGPSYEQYF; CDR3nt: TGTGCCAGCAGCGTGGGCGGACCGTCATACGAGCAGTACTTC
abundance: NA; v_gene: TRBV5-1; j_gene: TRBJ2-5; d_gene: NA; CDR3aa: CASSWRDSARQETQYF; CDR3nt: TGCGCCAGCAGCTGGCGGGACAGCGCCCGACAAGAGACCCAGTACTTC
abundance: NA; v_gene: TRBV6-1; j_gene: TRBJ2-7; d_gene: TRBD1; CDR3aa: CASSRTGGATYEQYF; CDR3nt: TGTGCCAGCAGCCGGACAGGGGGCGCCACCTACGAGCAGTACTTC
abundance: once; v_gene: TRBV6-1; j_gene: TRBJ1-1; d_gene: NA; CDR3aa: CASSESRGTEAFF; CDR3nt: TGTGCCAGCAGTGAAAGCAGGGGCACTGAAGCTTTCTTT
abundance: NA; v_gene: TRBV7-2; j_gene: TRBJ2-1; d_gene: TRBD2; CDR3aa: CASTLIGLAGVHNEQFF; CDR3nt: TGTGCCAGCACCCTTATCGGACTAGCGGGAGTACACAATGAGCAGTTCTTC
abundance: many; v_gene: TRBV7-8; j_gene: TRBJ2-2; d_gene: NA; CDR3aa: CASIGSGGELFF; CDR3nt: TGTGCCAGCATAGGTAGCGGCGGGGAGCTGTTTTTT
abundance: NA; v_gene: TRBV28; j_gene: TRBJ1-3; d_gene: NA; CDR3aa: CASSLPGHSGNTIYF; CDR3nt: TGTGCCAGCAGTCTCCCAGGGCACTCTGGAAACACCATATATTTT
abundance: few; v_gene: TRBV11-2; j_gene: TRBJ2-2; d_gene: TRBD2; CDR3aa: CASPWGGLNTGELFF; CDR3nt: TGTGCCAGCCCCTGGGGGGGATTGAACACCGGGGAGCTGTTTTTT
abundance: NA; v_gene: TRBV29-1; j_gene: TRBJ2-2; d_gene: TRBD1; CDR3aa: CSAWGQGRTGELFF; CDR3nt: TGCAGCGCTTGGGGACAGGGGCGTACCGGGGAGCTGTTTTTT
abundance: few; v_gene: TRBV4-1; j_gene: TRBJ1-4; d_gene: NA; CDR3aa: CASSQDPRTGNEKLFF; CDR3nt: TGCGCCAGCAGCCAAGATCCAAGGACGGGGAATGAAAAACTGTTTTTT
abundance: NA; v_gene: TRBV4-1; j_gene: TRBJ1-5; d_gene: NA; CDR3aa: CASSQGPNQPQHF; CDR3nt: TGCGCCAGCAGCCAGGGCCCCAATCAGCCCCAGCATTTT
abundance: NA; v_gene: TRBV4-2; j_gene: TRBJ2-1; d_gene: TRBD2; CDR3aa: CASSQAPRLAGGRGQFF; CDR3nt: TGTGCCAGCAGCCAAGCCCCCCGACTAGCGGGAGGCCGCGGGCAGTTCTTC